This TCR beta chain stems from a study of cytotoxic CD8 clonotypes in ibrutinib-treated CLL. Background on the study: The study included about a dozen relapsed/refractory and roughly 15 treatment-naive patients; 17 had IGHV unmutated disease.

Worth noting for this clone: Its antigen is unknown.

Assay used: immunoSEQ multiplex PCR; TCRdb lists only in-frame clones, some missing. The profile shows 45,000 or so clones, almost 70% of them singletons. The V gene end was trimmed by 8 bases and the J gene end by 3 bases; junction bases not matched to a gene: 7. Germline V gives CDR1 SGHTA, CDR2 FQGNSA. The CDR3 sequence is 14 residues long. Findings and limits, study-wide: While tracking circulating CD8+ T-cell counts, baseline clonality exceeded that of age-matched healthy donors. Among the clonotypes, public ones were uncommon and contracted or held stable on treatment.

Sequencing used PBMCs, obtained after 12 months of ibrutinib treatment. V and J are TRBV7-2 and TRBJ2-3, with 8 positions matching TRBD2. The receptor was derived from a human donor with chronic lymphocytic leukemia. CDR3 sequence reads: CASRGAGGTDTQYF. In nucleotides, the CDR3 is TGTGCCAGCCGGGGGGCGGGAGGAACAGATACGCAGTATTTT.